This T cell receptor (beta chain) comes out of a study of molecular identifiers for immune sequencing clone quantification (dated by TCRdb to 2016 to 2019). In the study overall: For a replicate experiment, the RNA from either 20,000 or 100,000 naive CD8 T cells was divided into five aliquots, and four of those aliquots went on to sequencing. This methods study benchmarked molecular-identifier clustering-based TCR repertoire sequencing (MIDCIRS) and TCR RNA copy counting, using CD8 T cells to do so.

The library relied on PCR. The instrument given in TCRdb is Illumina HiSeq 4000. Bulk TCR libraries were prepared as previously described, using TCR primers listed in Table S5. Total RNA was purified with the Qiagen AllPrep DNA/RNA kit. Before analysis, reads from multiple sequencing runs of the same library were pooled. The authors processed their data as follows. Only reads with exact TCR constant sequence were kept, trimmed to 150 nt, and grouped by their 12-nt molecular barcodes. Reads within each barcode group were sub-clustered using a 15% Levenshtein threshold, and quality-weighted consensus sequences were constructed for each RNA molecule. Non-functional sequences were excluded, and lower-count sequences lying one edit away from another sequence were also excluded. On the basis of fitting two negative binomial distributions, barcode sub-clusters with fewer than 20% of the maximum read count were discarded. The public sequencing data were trimmed at Q25 with fastp and processed into clonotypes with MiXCR by TCRdb, which kept only in-frame beta chains. All rows with the same CDR3 protein become a single entry with the most common DNA and genes. The V and J calls shown here were made by TCRdb, not taken from the authors' results. The sample has 600,000 to 650,000 distinct CDR3 sequences on record, just under 20% of them singletons. The biggest ten clones account for roughly 0.83% of the sample.

About this clonotype itself: No antigen is known for it. Within one base of it there is no much larger clone, and no base qualities were kept.

Libraries of naive CD8 T cells were generated from roughly 20,000 to 1,000,000 sorted cells, with 10%, 30% or 50% of the purified RNA used. On a BD FACSAria II, naive CD8 T cells were FACS-sorted as CD8+CD4-CCR7+CD45RA+ and collected into RLT Plus buffer. More than 8 TCR copies' worth of Jurkat RNA were spiked into roughly 17,000-1,100,000 naive CD8 T cell samples to test detection sensitivity. Enrichment of CD8 T cells was performed with RosetteSep CD8+ T Cell Enrichment Cocktail and Ficoll-Paque, after which ACK red cell lysis was carried out. Study-wide conclusions, independent of this receptor: The naive libraries included spiked-in Jurkat TCR RNA (10 copies' worth), and this Jurkat TCR RNA is not part of the donor repertoire. When barcode sub-clustering was left out, chimeric consensus sequences inflated TCR diversity, with chimeras reaching as high as 47%. Identical TCR molecules sharing a barcode could cause highly expanded clone sizes to be underestimated. Modeling estimated about three recovered TCR RNA copies per cell, compared with about ten by digital PCR, which implies 30% to 35% capture efficiency. In CMV-specific effector cells, clones with more than 20 RNA copies accounted for over 99% of molecules, whereas in naive cells such clones accounted for under 1%. Even against a background of some 1 million naive CD8 T cells, spiked-in Jurkat TCR RNA amounting to a single cell's worth was reported to be detectable.

Specimen: naive CD8+ T cells from blood, with Jurkat cell RNA spiked in. Per the publication, the cell subset or site label means: FACS-sorted CD8+CD4-CCR7+CD45RA+ naive T cells. The clonotype originates from a human donor in good health. Some libraries in this study had Jurkat cell RNA spiked in.

The DNA reads TGTGCCAGCAGTTACTCCAGCGCAGAATTTCGGGGCTACACCTTC. The encoded protein is CASSYSSAEFRGYTF. This sequence uses TRBV6-6 and TRBJ1-2, with no confidently assigned D gene. The germline V gene (reference sequence) gives CDR1 as MNHNY and CDR2 as SVGAGI. Including cysteine and phenylalanine, the CDR3 has 15 amino acids. CDR3 DNA is the only sequence kept; it has 45 bases, read in frame from the first base. The germline ends are 16 bases apart after V is trimmed by 0 bases and J by 8 bases.